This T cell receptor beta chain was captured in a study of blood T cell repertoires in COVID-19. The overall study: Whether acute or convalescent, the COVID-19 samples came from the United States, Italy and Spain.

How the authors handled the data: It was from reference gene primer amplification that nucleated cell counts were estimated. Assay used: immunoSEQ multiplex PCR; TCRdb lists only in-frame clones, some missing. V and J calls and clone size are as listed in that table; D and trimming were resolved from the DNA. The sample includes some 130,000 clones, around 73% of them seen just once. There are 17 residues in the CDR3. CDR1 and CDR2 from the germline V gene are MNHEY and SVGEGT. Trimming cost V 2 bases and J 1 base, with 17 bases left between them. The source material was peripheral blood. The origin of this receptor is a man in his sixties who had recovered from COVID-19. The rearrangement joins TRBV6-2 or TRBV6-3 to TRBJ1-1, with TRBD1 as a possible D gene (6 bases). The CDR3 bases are TGTGCCAGCAGTTACAGCAGGGGTTTGAGTCGGAACACTGAAGCTTTCTTT. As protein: CASSYSRGLSRNTEAFF.